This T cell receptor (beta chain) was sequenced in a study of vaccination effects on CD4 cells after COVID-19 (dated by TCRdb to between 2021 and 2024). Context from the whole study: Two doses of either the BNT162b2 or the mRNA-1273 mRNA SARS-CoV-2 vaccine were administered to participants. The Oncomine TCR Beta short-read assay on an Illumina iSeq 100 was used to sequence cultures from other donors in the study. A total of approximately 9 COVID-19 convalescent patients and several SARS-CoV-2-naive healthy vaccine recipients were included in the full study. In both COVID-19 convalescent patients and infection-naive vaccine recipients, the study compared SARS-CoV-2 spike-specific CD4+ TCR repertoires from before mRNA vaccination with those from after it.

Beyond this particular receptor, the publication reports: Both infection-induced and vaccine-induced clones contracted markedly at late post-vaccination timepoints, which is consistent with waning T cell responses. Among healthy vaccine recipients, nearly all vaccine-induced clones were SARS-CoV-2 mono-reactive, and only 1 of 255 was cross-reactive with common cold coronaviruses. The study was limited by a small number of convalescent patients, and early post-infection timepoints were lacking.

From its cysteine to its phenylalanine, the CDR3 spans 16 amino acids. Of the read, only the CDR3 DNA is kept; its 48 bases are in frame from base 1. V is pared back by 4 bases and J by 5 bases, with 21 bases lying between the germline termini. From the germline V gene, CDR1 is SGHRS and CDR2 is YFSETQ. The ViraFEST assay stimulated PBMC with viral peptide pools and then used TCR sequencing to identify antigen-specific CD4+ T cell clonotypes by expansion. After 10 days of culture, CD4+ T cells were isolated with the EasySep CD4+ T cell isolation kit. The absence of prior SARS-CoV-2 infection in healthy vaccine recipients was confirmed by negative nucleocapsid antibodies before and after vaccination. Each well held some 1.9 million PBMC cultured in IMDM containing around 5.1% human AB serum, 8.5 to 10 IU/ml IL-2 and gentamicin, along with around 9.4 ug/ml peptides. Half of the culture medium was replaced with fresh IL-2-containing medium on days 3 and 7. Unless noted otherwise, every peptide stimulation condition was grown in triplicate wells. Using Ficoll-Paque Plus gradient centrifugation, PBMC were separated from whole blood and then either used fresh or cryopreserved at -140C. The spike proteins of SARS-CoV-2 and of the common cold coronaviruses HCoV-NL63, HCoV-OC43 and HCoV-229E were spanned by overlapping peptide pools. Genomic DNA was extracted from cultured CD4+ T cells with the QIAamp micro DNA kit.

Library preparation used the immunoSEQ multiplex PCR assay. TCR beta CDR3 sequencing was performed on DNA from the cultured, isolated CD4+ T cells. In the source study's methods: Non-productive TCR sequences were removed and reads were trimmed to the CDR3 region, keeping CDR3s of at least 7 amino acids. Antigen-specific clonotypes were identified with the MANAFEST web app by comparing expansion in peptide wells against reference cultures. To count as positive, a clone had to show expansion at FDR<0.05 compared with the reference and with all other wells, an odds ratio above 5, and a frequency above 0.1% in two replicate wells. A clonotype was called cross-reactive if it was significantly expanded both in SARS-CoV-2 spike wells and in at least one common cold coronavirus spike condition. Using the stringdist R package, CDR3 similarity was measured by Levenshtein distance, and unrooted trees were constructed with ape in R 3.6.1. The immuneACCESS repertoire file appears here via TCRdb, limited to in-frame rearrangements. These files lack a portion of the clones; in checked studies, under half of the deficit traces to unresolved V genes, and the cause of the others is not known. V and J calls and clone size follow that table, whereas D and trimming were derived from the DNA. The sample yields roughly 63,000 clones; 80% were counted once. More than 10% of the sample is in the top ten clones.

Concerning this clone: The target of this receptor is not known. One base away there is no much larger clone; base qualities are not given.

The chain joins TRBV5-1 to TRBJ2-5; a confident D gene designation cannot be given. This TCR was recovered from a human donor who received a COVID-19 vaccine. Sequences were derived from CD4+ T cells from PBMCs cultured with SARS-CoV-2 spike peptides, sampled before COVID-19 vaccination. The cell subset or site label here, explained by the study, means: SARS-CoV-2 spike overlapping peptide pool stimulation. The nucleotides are TGCGCCAGCAGCCCGACCAACCTCGCTCGGTGGGAGACCCAGTACTTC. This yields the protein CASSPTNLARWETQYF.